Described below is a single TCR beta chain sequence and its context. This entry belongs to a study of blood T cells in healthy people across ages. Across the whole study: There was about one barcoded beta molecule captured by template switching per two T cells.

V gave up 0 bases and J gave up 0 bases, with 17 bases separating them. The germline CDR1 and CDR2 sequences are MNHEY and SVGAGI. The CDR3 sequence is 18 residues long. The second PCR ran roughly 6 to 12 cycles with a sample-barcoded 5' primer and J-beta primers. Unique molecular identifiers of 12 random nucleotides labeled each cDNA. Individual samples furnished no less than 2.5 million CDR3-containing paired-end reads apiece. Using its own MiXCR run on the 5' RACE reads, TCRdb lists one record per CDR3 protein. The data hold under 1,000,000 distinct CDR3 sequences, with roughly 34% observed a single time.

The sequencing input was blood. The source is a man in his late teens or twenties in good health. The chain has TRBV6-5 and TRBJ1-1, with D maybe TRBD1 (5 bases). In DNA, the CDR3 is TGTGCCAGCAGTTACTCCTACGGCAGGGACCTCATGAACACTGAAGCTTTCTTT. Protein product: CASSYSYGRDLMNTEAFF.